A single sample is the source of the 29 T cell receptor beta chains below, sequenced in a study of blood T cell repertoires in COVID-19. The repertoire was sequenced with immunoSEQ multiplex PCR; TCRdb's copy has only in-frame clones and lacks some. The table records roughly 280,000 clones, roughly 86% of them present only once. The specimen sequenced was peripheral blood. Receptors originate from a man in his forties with active or convalescent COVID-19.

The chain uses TRBV2 and TRBJ2-1, with D perhaps TRBD1 (6 bases). The CDR3 is made up of 14 amino acids. From germline, CDR1 is SNHLY and CDR2 FYNNEI. The V end lost 8 bases, the J end lost 7 bases, and 18 bases lay between the germline ends. The CDR3 loop is CASQGRLTVNEQFF. The CDR3 bases are TGTGCCAGCCAGGGGAGACTTACGGTGAATGAGCAGTTCTTC.

The gene calls are TRBV6-5 and TRBJ2-3, with a possible D match to TRBD1 (5 bases). Trimming took 0 bases from V and 5 from J, leaving 15 bases between them. This CDR3 comprises 16 residues. CDR1 and CDR2 (germline): MNHEY, SVGAGI. Here the CDR3 reads CASSYSKVGLGDTQYF. The CDR3 region has the DNA TGTGCCAGCAGTTACTCGAAGGTGGGGCTAGGAGATACGCAGTATTTT.

V is TRBV15 and J is TRBJ1-5; D ambiguous. Trimming removed 4 bases from V and 2 bases from J, with 9 bases in between. Germline V gene data show CDR1 as LNHNV and CDR2 as YYDKDF (reference sequence). The CDR3 runs to 14 residues. The CDR3 DNA follows: TGTGCCACCAGCACGATCAAGCGCAATCAGCCCCAGCATTTT. Amino acids: CATSTIKRNQPQHF.

This sequence joins TRBV9 and TRBJ1-3; weak D call: TRBD1 (6 bases). Trimming took off 6 bases at V and 0 bases at J, with 13 bases between the two ends. The germline V gene has CDR1 SGDLS and CDR2 YYNGEE. The CDR3 sequence is 15 residues long. CDR3 residues: CASTLGTNSGNTIYF. The CDR3 region has the DNA TGTGCCAGCACCCTAGGGACAAACTCTGGAAACACCATATATTTT.

The DNA of the CDR3 is TGTGCCAGTAGTATTGGGACAGGGCCGAACACTGAAGCTTTCTTT. Translating it yields CASSIGTGPNTEAFF. This chain joins TRBV19 and TRBJ1-1; 9 bases match TRBD1. This CDR3 has 15 amino acids. Germline trimming cut 3 bases from V and 1 base from J; bases unmatched to any gene: 3. Looked up from germline, CDR1 is LNHDA and CDR2 is SQIVND (reference sequence).

The V call is TRBV5-6, the J call TRBJ2-1; 10 nucleotides agree with TRBD1. This CDR3 is 16 amino acids long. CDR1 and CDR2 (germline): SGHDT, YYEEEE. V lost 0 bases, J lost 3 bases, and 3 bases stayed unmatched. The CDR3 nucleotides are TGTGCCAGCAGCTTGGGAGACAGGGGGCTCTACAATGAGCAGTTCTTC. Encoded protein: CASSLGDRGLYNEQFF.

The gene calls are TRBV7-3 and TRBJ2-7; D is possibly TRBD2 (6 bases). This CDR3 is built from 13 residues. Germline V lookup: CDR1 SGHTA, CDR2 FQGTGA. Trimming cost V 5 bases and J 6 bases, with 14 bases left between them. In nucleotides, the CDR3 is TGTGCCAGCAGCCCTGGAGGGAGCGCCGAGCAGTACTTC. As protein: CASSPGGSAEQYF.

A few counts support this clone. This chain joins TRBV13 and TRBJ2-7; 7 nucleotides align to TRBD1. The CDR3 length is 16 residues. V shed 1 base, J shed 6 bases, and the junction held 12 bases outside the gene matches. The germline gives CDR1 PRHDT, CDR2 FYEKMQ (reference sequence). The DNA of the CDR3 is TGTGCCAGCAGCTTAGTTGGACAGGTAGAGGGTCCCGAGCAGTACTTC. This sequence encodes CASSLVGQVEGPEQYF.

The CDR3 sequence: CASSEQGPAYEQYF. For the CDR3, the DNA is TGTGCCAGCAGTGAACAGGGCCCGGCCTACGAGCAGTACTTC. The chain joins TRBV2 to TRBJ2-7, with D perhaps TRBD1 (5 bases). The CDR3 consists of 14 residues. Germline assignment: CDR1 SNHLY and CDR2 FYNNEI. Trimming removed 2 bases from V and 2 bases from J, with 10 bases in between.

V gene TRBV18 combines with J gene TRBJ2-1; TRBD2 matches 9 bases. This CDR3 comprises 17 residues. The J segment lost 4 bases and the V segment lost 3 bases, leaving 10 bases of the junction unmatched. From germline, CDR1 is KGHSH and CDR2 LQKENI. CDR3 protein: CASSPTSGRGGYNEQFF. DNA for the CDR3: TGTGCCAGCTCACCGACGAGTGGGCGGGGGGGTTACAATGAGCAGTTCTTC.

The chain has TRBV14 and TRBJ2-7; no firm D call. The germline gives CDR1 SGHDN, CDR2 FVKESK. The CDR3 totals 14 residues. The ends were cut back, 5 bases at V and 3 bases at J, with 14 bases in the middle. The CDR3 spells CASSGPRTFYEQYF. The DNA of the CDR3 is TGTGCCAGCAGCGGCCCTCGAACGTTCTACGAGCAGTACTTC.

The chain uses TRBV6-5 and TRBJ2-6, with D possibly being TRBD2 (5 bases). V gave up 4 bases and J gave up 2 bases, with 9 bases separating them. Per germline, CDR1 MNHEY and CDR2 SVGAGI. CDR3 size: 15 residues. This CDR3 is CASSSRETGANVLTF. CDR3 bases: TGTGCCAGCAGTTCTCGGGAAACTGGGGCCAACGTCCTGACTTTC.

CDR3 sequence (DNA): TGTGCCAGCAGCGTAGAGGCAGGGTTGGGGGATACGCAGTATTTT. It is translated as CASSVEAGLGDTQYF. This rearrangement joins TRBV9 to TRBJ2-3, with D possibly matching TRBD1 (5 bases). Germline CDR1 and CDR2: SGDLS and YYNGEE. The CDR3 extends over 15 amino acids. V lost 0 bases and J lost 6, with 14 bases in between.

The sample holds one count of this clone. The chain recombines TRBV3-1 (or the pseudogene TRBV3-2) with TRBJ2-5; D gene uncertain. The CDR3 covers 14 residues. The germline V gene has CDR1 LGHDT and CDR2 YNNKEL (reference sequence). The V end was cut by 3 bases, the J end by 2 bases, with 10 bases between. The CDR3 loop is CASSHATRQETQYF. In DNA, the CDR3 is TGTGCCAGCAGCCATGCGACTCGACAAGAGACCCAGTACTTC.

The chain recombines TRBV7-2 with TRBJ2-3, with 9 nucleotides matching TRBD2. J gave up 3 bases and V 6 bases, and 16 bases lay outside the gene matches. In germline, CDR1 is SGHTA, CDR2 FQGNSA. This CDR3 is 18 amino acids long. This chain's CDR3 is CASRSRVGASGTTDTQYF. Written as DNA, the CDR3 is TGTGCCAGCAGATCGCGAGTGGGGGCTAGCGGGACTACAGATACGCAGTATTTT.

This chain uses TRBV2 with TRBJ1-4; no firm D call. The germline V and J ends were trimmed by 5 bases and 0 bases, with 7 bases remaining between them. Per germline, CDR1 SNHLY and CDR2 FYNNEI. The CDR3 loop spans 14 amino acids. The CDR3 protein is CASSRETTNEKLFF. In DNA form, the CDR3 reads TGTGCCAGCAGTAGGGAGACAACTAATGAAAAACTGTTTTTT.

V gene TRBV11-3 combines with J gene TRBJ2-7; 8 bases fit TRBD1. J lost 2 bases, V lost 1 base, and 4 bases had no gene match. CDR1 and CDR2 (germline): SGHNT, YENEEA. This CDR3 is 15 amino acids long. The CDR3 sequence is CASSLGGQGTYEQYF. CDR3 coding DNA: TGTGCCAGCAGCTTAGGAGGACAGGGTACCTACGAGCAGTACTTC.

The chain links TRBV19 to TRBJ2-7, with no clear D. This CDR3 spans 11 amino acids. Trimming removed 3 bases at V and 4 bases at J, with 4 bases between. Germline lookup yields CDR1 LNHDA and CDR2 SQIVND (reference sequence). The CDR3 sequence is CASSIGYEQYF. In DNA, the CDR3 is TGTGCCAGTAGTATCGGGTACGAGCAGTACTTC.

The chain uses TRBV28 and TRBJ1-1; perhaps TRBD1 as D (5 bases). There are 11 residues in the CDR3. Germline V gives CDR1 MDHEN, CDR2 SYDVKM. Trimming took off 7 bases at V and 4 bases at J, with 7 bases between the two ends. This CDR3 reads CASKQATEAFF. CDR3 bases: TGTGCCAGCAAACAGGCCACTGAAGCTTTCTTT.

The J gene is TRBJ2-3, the V gene TRBV19, with a weak D call TRBD1 (6 bases). This CDR3 has 15 residues. Deletions cut 4 bases from V and 0 bases from J, with 11 bases between. CDR1 LNHDA and CDR2 SQIVND come from the germline V gene (reference sequence). CDR3 protein: CASSRTVSSTDTQYF. Written as DNA, the CDR3 is TGTGCCAGTAGTAGGACAGTCTCTAGCACAGATACGCAGTATTTT.

This chain joins TRBV11-1 and TRBJ1-2; 10 nucleotides line up with TRBD1. This CDR3 is 16 amino acids long. Per the germline V gene, CDR1 is SGHAT and CDR2 is FQDESV (reference sequence). Trimming removed 5 bases from V and 4 bases from J; junction bases left unmatched: 10. The CDR3 loop reads CASSVRQGASPYGYTF. Written as DNA, the CDR3 is TGTGCCAGCAGCGTACGACAGGGGGCCTCCCCCTATGGCTACACCTTC.

The V gene is TRBV10-3, the J gene TRBJ2-3, with D possibly being TRBD1 (6 bases). The CDR3 length is 15 residues. Trimming took off 2 bases at V and 4 bases at J, with 13 bases between the two ends. Germline loops: CDR1 ENHRY, CDR2 SYGVKD. The CDR3 loop reads CAISEGQFQPDTQYF. The DNA for the CDR3 is TGTGCCATCAGTGAGGGACAGTTTCAACCAGATACGCAGTATTTT.

The rearrangement links TRBV9 to TRBJ1-6; D might be TRBD1 (6 bases). Trimming shortened V by 5 bases and J by 6 bases, and 18 bases separated the two germline ends. CDR1 is SGDLS and CDR2 is YYNGEE in the germline V gene. This CDR3 comprises 16 residues. CDR3 sequence reads: CASRPGDFASNSPLHF. The CDR3 nucleotides read TGTGCCAGCAGGCCAGGGGATTTTGCTAGTAATTCACCCCTCCACTTT.

The chain is built from TRBV24-1 and TRBJ2-2; D may be TRBD2 (5 bases). The V gene lost 9 bases and the J gene lost 5 bases, with 15 bases spanning the gap. Germline V gives CDR1 KGHDR, CDR2 SFDVKD. CDR3 length: 14 amino acids. The CDR3 coding sequence is TGTGCCACCGCAGGACCCTCGGGGACCGGGGAGCTGTTTTTT. Amino acid sequence: CATAGPSGTGELFF.

The chain has TRBV19 and TRBJ2-5, with D perhaps TRBD2 (5 bases). Germline values: CDR1 LNHDA, CDR2 SQIVND (reference sequence). CDR3 size: 13 residues. V was pared by 3 bases and J by 5 bases, with 10 bases between. CDR3 sequence reads: CASSMRARETQYF. The CDR3 DNA sequence: TGTGCCAGTAGTATGAGGGCTCGGGAGACCCAGTACTTC.

The CDR3 loop is CASSLYLRASTDTQYF. CDR3 in DNA: TGTGCCAGCAGCTTATATCTCAGGGCTAGCACAGATACGCAGTATTTT. V is TRBV11-3 and J is TRBJ2-3, with a tentative D call TRBD1 (5 bases). Germline values: CDR1 SGHNT, CDR2 YENEEA. Trimming stripped 2 bases from V and 0 bases from J, with 12 bases between. The CDR3 is made up of 16 amino acids.

This chain uses TRBV29-1 with TRBJ1-5; the D is unclear. Germline CDR1 SQVTM, CDR2 ANQGSEA. CDR3 length: 13 residues. V dropped 4 bases and J dropped 4 bases, with 11 bases sitting between them. The chain's CDR3 is CSVGQDPNQPQHF. As DNA, the CDR3 is TGCAGCGTTGGGCAGGATCCGAATCAGCCCCAGCATTTT.

The genes are TRBV5-4 and TRBJ2-2; D possibly corresponds to TRBD1 (6 bases). The CDR3 is 17 amino acids. Germline V CDR1 and CDR2: SGHNT, YYREEE (reference sequence). The V end lost 0 bases, the J end lost 4 bases, and 16 bases lay between the germline ends. CDR3 sequence: CASSLGTVFSGTGELFF. The CDR3 coding sequence is TGTGCCAGCAGCTTGGGGACAGTCTTCTCGGGCACCGGGGAGCTGTTTTTT. Looking up the rest from reference TRBV5-4 and TRBJ2-2 gives the full variable domain: ETGVTQSPTHLIKTRGQQVTLRCSSQSGHNTVSWYQQALGQGPQFIFQYYREEENGRGNFPPRFSGLQFPNYSSELNVNALELDDSALYLCASSLGTVFSGTGELFFGEGSRLTVL.

The rearrangement links TRBV7-3 to TRBJ2-5; TRBD1 matches at 7 bases. The CDR3 has 16 amino acids. V lost 3 bases and J lost 2; bases outside the gene matches: 9. Germline lookup yields CDR1 SGHTA and CDR2 FQGTGA. The CDR3 nucleotides are TGTGCCAGCAGCTTGGAGCCGGGACAGACTCAAGAGACCCAGTACTTC. Amino acid sequence: CASSLEPGQTQETQYF.